This T cell receptor (beta chain) was found in a study of cytomegalovirus exposure and HLA in healthy donors. Overall study results and limits: Beyond CMV serostatus, there was no information to go on about immune exposure. It was reported that the classifier diagnosed cytomegalovirus status with high specificity and sensitivity in both the original and validation cohorts.

PCR used 60 Vbeta primers and 13 Jbeta primers. As processed by the authors: Roughly 10 million shared chains were among around 80 million unique TCR beta chains counted in a later analysis. Produced via immunoSEQ multiplex PCR; TCRdb's table is partial and in-frame only. V and J calls and clone size are copied from that table; D and trimming were computed from the DNA. The sample shows some 70,000 clones, roughly 65% of them seen only once. As regards this clone: Its antigen is as yet unknown.

The CDR3 consists of 14 residues. Germline assignment: CDR1 KGHSH and CDR2 LQKENI. V was shortened by 5 bases and J by 1 base, with 11 bases between the two germline ends. The chain employs TRBV18 and TRBJ1-1; D not resolved. This clonotype originated in a male donor in good health and CMV-seropositive. Sequencing input: PBMCs. DNA for the CDR3: TGTGCCAGCTCAGAGTTGACGGGGAACACTGAAGCTTTCTTT. Its protein is CASSELTGNTEAFF.